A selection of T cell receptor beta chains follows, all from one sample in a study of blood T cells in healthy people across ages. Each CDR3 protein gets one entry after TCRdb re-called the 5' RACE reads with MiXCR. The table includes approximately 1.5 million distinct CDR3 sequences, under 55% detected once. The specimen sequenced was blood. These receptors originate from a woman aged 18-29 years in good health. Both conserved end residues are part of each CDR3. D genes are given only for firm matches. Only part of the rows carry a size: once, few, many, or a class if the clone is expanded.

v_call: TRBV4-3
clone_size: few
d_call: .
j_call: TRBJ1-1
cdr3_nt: TGCGCCAGCAGCCAAGCCTCCAGGAGAGGCGCTGAAGCTTTCTTT
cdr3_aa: CASSQASRRGAEAFF

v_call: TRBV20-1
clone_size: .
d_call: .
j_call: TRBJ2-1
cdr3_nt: TGCAGTGCTAGAGCGGTCGGGCTATGGGGCGTTGTCAATGAGCAGTTCTTC
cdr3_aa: CSARAVGLWGVVNEQFF

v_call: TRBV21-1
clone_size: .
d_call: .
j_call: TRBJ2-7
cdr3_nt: TGTGCCAGCAGCAAAGAGGAGTTTAGGGGACAGGAGAGGGCCTACGAGCAGTACTTC
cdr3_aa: CASSKEEFRGQERAYEQYF

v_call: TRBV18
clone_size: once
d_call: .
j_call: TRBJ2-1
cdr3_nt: TGTGCCAGCTCACCCCCGGTGCAGGGCTCGAACAATGAGCAGTTCTTC
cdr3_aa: CASSPPVQGSNNEQFF

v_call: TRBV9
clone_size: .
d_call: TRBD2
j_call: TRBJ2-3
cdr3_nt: TGTGCCAGCAGCGCTCGACGGGGGGGGGCCGAGGATACGCAGTATTTT
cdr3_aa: CASSARRGGAEDTQYF

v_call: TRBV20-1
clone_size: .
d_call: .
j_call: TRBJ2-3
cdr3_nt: TGCAGTGCTAGGGGGGCAGGGAGTACAGATACGCAGTATTTT
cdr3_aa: CSARGAGSTDTQYF

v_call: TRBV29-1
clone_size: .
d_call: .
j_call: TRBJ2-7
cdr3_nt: TGCAGCGTTATTCACAGGACCTACGAGCAGTACTTC
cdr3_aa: CSVIHRTYEQYF

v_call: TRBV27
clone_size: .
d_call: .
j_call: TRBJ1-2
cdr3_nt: TGTGCCAGCAGGCTGGTGGCTAACTATGGCCACACCTTC
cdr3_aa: CASRLVANYGHTF

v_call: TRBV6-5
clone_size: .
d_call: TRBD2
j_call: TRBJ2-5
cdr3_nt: TGTGCCAGCAGTCCGGGACTAGCGGGGGTTGAGGAGCAGTACTTC
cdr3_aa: CASSPGLAGVEEQYF

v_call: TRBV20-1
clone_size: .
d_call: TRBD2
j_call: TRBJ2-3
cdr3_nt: TGCAGTGCTAGAGATCCGTGGACTAGCGGGGGGACAGATACGCAGTATTTT
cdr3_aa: CSARDPWTSGGTDTQYF

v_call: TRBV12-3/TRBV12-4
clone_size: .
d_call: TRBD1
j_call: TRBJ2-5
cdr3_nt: TGTGCCAGCAGGGGGGGACAGGGGATGGGAGAGACCCAGTACTTC
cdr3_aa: CASRGGQGMGETQYF

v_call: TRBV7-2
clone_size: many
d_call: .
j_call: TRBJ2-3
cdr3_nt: TGTGCCAGCAGCCTTTTAGATACGCAGTATTTT
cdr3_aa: CASSLLDTQYF

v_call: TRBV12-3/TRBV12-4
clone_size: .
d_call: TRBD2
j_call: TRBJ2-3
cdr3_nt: TGTGCCATTCCGCTCATAGCGGGATCGGATACGCAGTATTTT
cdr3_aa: CAIPLIAGSDTQYF